This TCR beta chain was sequenced in a study of blood T cell repertoires in COVID-19. Study overall: Material from acute and convalescent COVID-19 was sourced from the United States, Italy and Spain.

Germline CDR1 is WNHNN and CDR2 is SYGVQD (reference sequence). The CDR3 consists of 14 residues. V shed 6 bases and J 3 bases; nucleotides not matched to a gene: 5. Original methodology: Amplifying reference gene primers gave estimates of nucleated cell counts. This table comes from immunoSEQ multiplex PCR, and its TCRdb copy is limited to in-frame clones, with some not included. The D gene and trimming were derived from the DNA, and the V and J assignments and clone size from that table. The data contain 330,000 or so clones, 88% of them singletons. Material: PBMCs or T cells enriched from blood (not recorded which). The sequence was collected from a man younger than 45 who had recovered from COVID-19. The gene calls are TRBV10-1 and TRBJ2-3, with 8 positions matching TRBD2. CDR3 protein: CASSSGLATDTQYF. The CDR3 DNA reads TGCGCCAGCAGCAGCGGACTAGCTACAGATACGCAGTATTTT.